This T cell receptor beta chain was identified in a study of blood T cell repertoires in COVID-19. Across the whole study: PBMCs, B-cell-depleted T cells, or T cells were the source of the cDNA or gDNA that made up the material.

Germline V gives CDR1 MNHNS, CDR2 SASEGT. V lost 2 bases and J 3 bases, leaving 11 bases between the germline ends. This CDR3 contains 16 residues. The data were produced by immunoSEQ multiplex PCR, yet TCRdb's version contains in-frame clones alone and is incomplete. Of roughly 71,000 clones detected, just over 85% appear once; the ten largest clones hold about 2.1%. This sequence was found in a man aged 25 to 40 with acute or convalescent COVID-19. The chain links TRBV6-1 to TRBJ1-6, with D possibly being TRBD1 (5 bases). What was sequenced was peripheral blood. CDR3 bases: TGTGCCAGCAGTGAACAGGGATCCTACTATAATTCACCCCTCCACTTT. Its protein is CASSEQGSYYNSPLHF.